This record looks at one TCR beta chain sequence and its context. What it recognizes is unknown. The sample originates from a study of T cell responses to AZD1222 COVID-19 vaccine. Study-level findings and limits: Baseline seropositives among AZD1222 recipients totaled only 5 or 6. Clonal diversity may have been underestimated in mostly white British donors.

Clones were read by immunoSEQ multiplex PCR, and TCRdb kept only the in-frame ones, dropping some. The sample gives 150,000 or so clones, roughly 92% of which show up once; roughly 5% is in the top ten. Second doses were pooled across both intervals (about 4 or about 12 weeks). CDR3 length: 15 residues. V was clipped by 5 bases and J by 3 bases; unmatched bases: 8. Per germline, CDR1 MNHEY and CDR2 SMNVEV (reference sequence). This sequence originates from an adult who received the AZD1222 COVID-19 vaccine. The chain employs TRBV27 and TRBJ2-7; 9 nucleotides line up with TRBD2. The input for sequencing was peripheral blood, taken 28 days after the second AZD1222 dose. CDR3 sequence (DNA): TGTGCCAGCAGTCTTAGTTTAGCGGGAGTCTACGAGCAGTACTTC. It is translated as CASSLSLAGVYEQYF.